The present T cell receptor (beta chain) was sequenced within a study of T cells in localized non-small cell lung cancer. TCRdb's copy holds only in-frame clones and misses some; the assay was immunoSEQ multiplex PCR. This table holds tens of thousands of clones, just over 85% found once. Trimming took 4 bases from V and 7 from J; bases not matched to a gene: 7. Germline V lookup: CDR1 SGDLS, CDR2 YYNGEE. This CDR3 is 15 amino acids long. The receptor was derived from a male donor aged 60 or older with stage II lung adenocarcinoma. The chain is built from TRBV9 and TRBJ2-3; 12 bases match TRBD2. The sequenced sample was peripheral blood mononuclear cells, obtained before any cancer treatment. The chain's CDR3 is CASSRLAGEANTQYF. CDR3 DNA: TGTGCCAGCAGCAGACTAGCGGGAGAAGCAAATACGCAGTATTTT.